The 11 T cell receptor beta chains below come from one sample, sequenced in a study of shared clonotypes between healthy human individuals. Data came from immunoSEQ multiplex PCR; TCRdb stores just in-frame clones and leaves some out. The sample carries around 1.6 million clones, approximately 98% recorded once. Sequenced material: naive CD4+ T cells sorted from blood. The subset denotes: CD45RA+ positively selected. The source is a man aged 25-45 years in good health.

The chain employs TRBV28 and TRBJ1-2; TRBD1 agrees at 8 bases. Germline V gene data show CDR1 as MDHEN and CDR2 as SYDVKM. V lost 2 bases and J lost 8; bases outside the gene matches: 7. The CDR3 length is 14 residues. CDR3 coding DNA: TGTGCCAGCAGTTTAGGGACAGGCTTGAGGGGCTACACCTTC. It is translated as CASSLGTGLRGYTF.

This chain links TRBV28 with TRBJ1-1, with D perhaps matching TRBD1 (5 bases). The V and J ends lost 7 bases and 4 bases respectively, with 22 bases between them. From germline, CDR1 is MDHEN and CDR2 SYDVKM. This CDR3 contains 16 residues. The CDR3 nucleotides read TGTGCCAGCATCCCTGTGGGGGAGGGGAGAAGCACTGAAGCTTTCTTT. Amino acid sequence: CASIPVGEGRSTEAFF.

V is TRBV5-1 and J is TRBJ1-1; D uncertain. The V gene lost 0 bases and the J gene lost 6 bases, with 15 bases spanning the gap. The CDR3 is made up of 15 amino acids. Germline assignment: CDR1 SGHRS and CDR2 YFSETQ. The CDR3 reads CASSLDVPPSAEAFF. The CDR3 DNA is TGCGCCAGCAGCTTGGATGTCCCTCCTTCGGCTGAAGCTTTCTTT.

The V and J genes are TRBV6-5 and TRBJ1-4; the D gene is possibly TRBD1 (5 bases). Germline lookup yields CDR1 MNHEY and CDR2 SVGAGI. The CDR3 is 13 residues long. V was cut by 4 bases and J by 8 bases, with 11 bases left in between. The CDR3 spells CASSFRAQEKLFF. The CDR3, as DNA: TGTGCCAGCAGTTTCAGGGCCCAGGAAAAACTGTTTTTT.

The chain joins TRBV7-2 to TRBJ2-2; tentative D call: TRBD1 (5 bases). V was cut by 1 base and J by 3 bases, with 9 bases left in between. Germline values: CDR1 SGHTA, CDR2 FQGNSA. This CDR3 is 15 amino acids long. CDR3 amino acids: CASSLEGPDTGELFF. The CDR3 coding sequence is TGTGCCAGCAGCTTAGAGGGGCCTGACACCGGGGAGCTGTTTTTT.

The chain uses TRBV19 and TRBJ2-2; maybe TRBD2 (6 bases). V was cut by 5 bases and J by 5 bases, with 21 bases left in between. The germline gives CDR1 LNHDA, CDR2 SQIVND (reference sequence). The CDR3 loop spans 17 amino acids. CDR3 DNA: TGTGCCAGTAGTTTCGACCGGGGGAGAAGGTTGACCGGGGAGCTGTTTTTT. This translates into CASSFDRGRRLTGELFF.

The gene calls are TRBV5-1 and TRBJ2-2; 9 bases are a match to TRBD2. Germline V CDR1 and CDR2: SGHRS, YFSETQ. V trimming: 1 base; J trimming: 3 bases; junction bases outside the gene matches: 7. The CDR3 consists of 17 residues. The CDR3 loop reads CASSLTPGLADTGELFF. The CDR3 DNA sequence: TGCGCCAGCAGCTTGACACCGGGACTAGCCGACACCGGGGAGCTGTTTTTT.

The genes are TRBV4-1 and TRBJ2-7, with TRBD1 matching over 8 bases. Losses at the gene ends were 3 bases for V and 4 bases for J; bases not matched to a gene: 8. CDR1 and CDR2 (germline): MGHRA, YSYEKL. This CDR3 has 15 amino acids. The CDR3 nucleotides read TGCGCCAGCAGCCACCCGGGACAGGAGAAGTACGAGCAGTACTTC. Protein sequence: CASSHPGQEKYEQYF.

A remark on this clone: The same CDR3 also results from other DNA sequences found in this sample. The rearrangement links TRBV5-1 to TRBJ2-2; no clear D gene. The CDR3 consists of 13 residues. The germline V and J ends were trimmed by 0 bases and 3 bases, with 3 bases remaining between them. The germline V gene encodes CDR1 SGHRS and CDR2 YFSETQ. The CDR3 is CASSLGYTGELFF. CDR3 DNA: TGCGCCAGCAGCTTGGGTTACACCGGGGAGCTGTTTTTT. Based on the CDR3 plus reference TRBV5-1 and TRBJ2-2, the full variable domain is KAGVTQTPRYLIKTRGQQVTLSCSPISGHRSVSWYQQTPGQGLQFLFEYFSETQRNKGNFPGRFSGRQFSNSRSEMNVSTLELGDSALYLCASSLGYTGELFFGEGSRLTVL.

The chain recombines TRBV29-1 with TRBJ2-7, with D perhaps matching TRBD1 (6 bases). Trimming took 4 bases from V and 4 from J, leaving 14 bases between them. Germline CDR1 and CDR2: SQVTM and ANQGSEA. The CDR3 length is 13 residues. For the CDR3, the DNA is TGCAGCGTTGGTTTGGGGGACAATTACGAGCAGTACTTC. It specifies CSVGLGDNYEQYF.

This clone has just one count. The gene calls are TRBV9 and TRBJ2-7; D is undetermined. The CDR3 runs 14 residues. V was shortened by 0 bases and J by 1 base, with 8 bases between the two germline ends. CDR1 and CDR2 (germline): SGDLS, YYNGEE. The CDR3 loop reads CASSVEEQSYEQYF. In DNA form, the CDR3 reads TGTGCCAGCAGCGTAGAGGAACAGTCCTACGAGCAGTACTTC. The entire variable domain, with the rest obtained from reference TRBV9 and TRBJ2-7, is as follows: DSGVTQTPKHLITATGQRVTLRCSPRSGDLSVYWYQQSLDQGLQFLIQYYNGEERAKGNILERFSAQQFPDLHSELNLSSLELGDSALYFCASSVEEQSYEQYFGPGTRLTVT.